The 9 T cell receptor beta chains below were found in one sample sequenced in a study of kidney transplant recipient with SARS-CoV-2 infection. TCRdb re-analysed the reads in MiXCR, keeping a single row per CDR3 protein. The sample records 250,000 or so distinct CDR3 sequences, 25% to 35% being singletons. Sequencing was performed on a blood sample, taken at baseline and between days 110 and 120 from a kidney transplant recipient. These receptors came from a young adult male patient who had COVID-19 and was a kidney transplant recipient. The graft donor may have given rise to some T cells.

This clonotype was counted ten times or more. The CDR3 loop is CASSVNQGLSGNTIYF. CDR3 nucleotides: TGCGCCAGCAGCGTGAATCAGGGTCTCTCTGGAAACACCATATATTTT. The V call is TRBV5-1, the J call TRBJ1-3; D is perhaps TRBD1 (5 bases). CDR1 is SGHRS and CDR2 is YFSETQ in the germline V gene. Between the trimmed V and J ends, which lost 4 bases and 0 bases, there was a span of 14 bases. The CDR3 has 16 amino acids.

In its sample, this clonotype was seen many times. The chain recombines TRBV7-9 with TRBJ1-5, with TRBD1 matching over 12 bases. The CDR3 has 16 residues. The ends lost 5 bases at V and 7 bases at J; junction bases unmatched: 9. Looked up from germline, CDR1 is SEHNR and CDR2 is FQNEAQ (reference sequence). The CDR3 DNA is TGTGCCAGCAGCGACGGGACAGGGGGCTCAAACCAGCCCCAGCATTTT. It yields the protein CASSDGTGGSNQPQHF. Supplemented by reference TRBV7-9 and TRBJ1-5, the full variable domain reads DTGVSQNPRHKITKRGQNVTFRCDPISEHNRLYWYRQTLGQGPEFLTYFQNEAQLEKSRLLSDRFSAERPKGSFSTLEIQRTEQGDSAMYLCASSDGTGGSNQPQHFGDGTRLSIL.

On this clonotype: A much larger clone sits a single nucleotide away, making a read error possible. As DNA, the CDR3 is TGTGCCACCAGCGAAATGACAAGGTGTGGAAAGACCTATGGCTACACCTTC. Amino acid sequence: CATSEMTRCGKTYGYTF. This chain uses TRBV15 with TRBJ1-2; D is unresolved. CDR3 length equals 17 residues. V dropped 5 bases and J dropped 4 bases, with 23 bases sitting between them. Looked up from germline, CDR1 is LNHNV and CDR2 is YYDKDF (reference sequence).

This clonotype was seen at least ten times. The rearrangement uses TRBV19 and TRBJ1-2; 8 nucleotides match TRBD1. CDR1 is LNHDA, CDR2 SQIVND, per germline (reference sequence). The CDR3 is 14 amino acids. Trimming cost V 3 bases and J 4 bases; bases outside gene matches: 4. In DNA, the CDR3 is TGTGCCAGTAGTATCGGACAGGGTGCCTATGGCTACACCTTC. Its protein product is CASSIGQGAYGYTF.

V is TRBV7-3 and J is TRBJ1-1; 7 bases fit TRBD1. The CDR3 is 15 residues long. Germline lookup yields CDR1 SGHTA and CDR2 FQGTGA. The V gene end was trimmed by 4 bases and the J gene end by 4 bases; junction bases not matched to a gene: 9. CDR3 coding DNA: TGTGCCAGCAGCTCCGGCACAGGGGTGCGCACTGAAGCTTTCTTT. Amino acids: CASSSGTGVRTEAFF.

Of note for this clonotype: A read error is possible here, since a much larger clone lies one base away. The chain uses TRBV7-6 and TRBJ1-2; D not resolved. CDR1 is SGHVS and CDR2 is FNYEAQ in the germline V gene. This CDR3 has 17 residues. This chain's CDR3 is CASSKTGESRKTYGYAF. The CDR3 DNA reads TGTGCCAGCAGCAAGACTGGTGAATCTCGAAAGACCTATGGCTACGCCTTC.

This clonotype was recorded many times. The chain joins TRBV20-1 to TRBJ2-7; TRBD1 or TRBD2 may be the D gene (5 bases each). The CDR3 extends over 14 amino acids. V lost 0 bases, J lost 6 bases, and 15 bases lay in between. The V gene's germline CDR1 is DFQATT and CDR2 SNEGSKA (reference sequence). This chain's CDR3 is CSARDGGIAGEQYF. The DNA for the CDR3 is TGCAGTGCTAGAGATGGGGGTATAGCCGGCGAGCAGTACTTC.

Turning to this clonotype: This may come from a read error, since a much larger clone is one base off. The chain uses TRBV11-2 and TRBJ2-7, with 12 bases aligning to TRBD1. This CDR3 comprises 15 residues. Unmatched junction bases numbered 9, after V lost 8 bases and J lost 4 bases. CDR1 is SGHAT and CDR2 is FQNNGV in the germline V gene. The CDR3 DNA follows: TGTGCCAGCGGCTCCGGGACAGGGGGCTTTTACGAGCAGTACTTC. It translates to CASGSGTGGFYEQYF.

The V call is TRBV7-2, the J call TRBJ2-3; 8 nucleotides agree with TRBD2. Trimming cost V 8 bases and J 2 bases; bases outside gene matches: 12. The germline V gene has CDR1 SGHTA and CDR2 FQGNSA. This CDR3 is 16 amino acids long. The CDR3 DNA follows: TGTGCCAGCGCCGGGGGAAGCGGGGGCCTCACAGATACGCAGTATTTT. Residues: CASAGGSGGLTDTQYF.